These 13 T cell receptor beta chains were all obtained from the same sample, sequenced in a study of STAT5B mutations in CD4+ large granular lymphocyte leukemia. Sequenced by immunoSEQ multiplex PCR; TCRdb stores in-frame clones only, minus some. The sample shows around 30,000 clones, roughly 74% of them seen only once. The material sequenced was CD4+ T cells from blood buffy coats. The origin of the receptors is a human donor in good health.

The chain employs TRBV5-1 and TRBJ2-7; 10 nucleotides match TRBD1. The CDR3 sequence is 16 residues long. CDR1 is SGHRS, CDR2 YFSETQ, per germline. J lost 7 bases, V lost 0 bases, and 10 bases had no gene match. As DNA, the CDR3 is TGCGCCAGCAGCTTGGTCCCCGGGACAGGGGTTGTGGAGCAGTACTTC. The encoded protein is CASSLVPGTGVVEQYF.

The V call is TRBV7-8, the J call TRBJ1-2, with D possibly matching TRBD1 (5 bases). Germline values: CDR1 SGHVS, CDR2 FQNEAQ. The CDR3 is 15 amino acids. The V gene lost 3 bases and the J gene lost 7 bases, with 18 bases spanning the gap. The CDR3 protein is CASSFLGGTTFGYTF. CDR3 in DNA: TGTGCCAGCAGCTTCTTGGGAGGGACGACGTTTGGCTACACCTTC.

The chain has TRBV5-4 and TRBJ2-3; 7 bases are a match to TRBD2. V trimming: 4 bases; J trimming: 0 bases; junction bases outside the gene matches: 8. Germline V gives CDR1 SGHNT, CDR2 YYREEE (reference sequence). The CDR3 is 16 residues long. Here the CDR3 DNA reads TGTGCCAGCAGCCAAAAGCGGGGTGGGAGCACAGATACGCAGTATTTT. It yields the protein CASSQKRGGSTDTQYF.

The gene calls are TRBV7-8 and TRBJ2-2; D is ambiguous. Deletions cut 6 bases from V and 1 base from J, with 12 bases between. CDR1 is SGHVS and CDR2 is FQNEAQ in the germline V gene. The CDR3 contains 15 residues. CDR3 DNA: TGTGCCAGCAGAAAAAATTCCTTGAACACCGGGGAGCTGTTTTTT. It translates to CASRKNSLNTGELFF.

The rearrangement links TRBV7-2 to TRBJ1-2, with TRBD1 as a possible D gene (6 bases). Germline V lookup: CDR1 SGHTA, CDR2 FQGNSA. Deletions cut 5 bases from V and 4 bases from J, with 20 bases between. The CDR3 totals 16 residues. The CDR3 is CASSPKGGGALYGYTF. The CDR3 DNA follows: TGTGCCAGCAGCCCGAAGGGCGGGGGGGCTCTCTATGGCTACACCTTC.

The CDR3 DNA reads TGTGCCAGCAGAACCGGGTCGGAGACTCGTGACCTCCACTTT. Translation: CASRTGSETRDLHF. The chain joins TRBV27 to TRBJ1-6; the D is unclear. Deletions cut 6 bases from V and 15 bases from J, with 21 bases between. Germline CDR1 and CDR2: MNHEY and SMNVEV (reference sequence). This CDR3 has 14 residues.

The rearrangement links TRBV29-1 to TRBJ2-2; maybe TRBD1 (5 bases). The CDR3 runs to 14 residues. The germline V and J ends were trimmed by 0 bases and 1 base, with 6 bases remaining between them. The germline gives CDR1 SQVTM, CDR2 ANQGSEA. CDR3 residues: CSVEDRGNTGELFF. The CDR3 nucleotides read TGCAGCGTTGAAGATAGGGGGAACACCGGGGAGCTGTTTTTT.

The chain is built from TRBV30 and TRBJ2-3; tentative D call: TRBD1 (6 bases). Deletions cut 3 bases from V and 3 bases from J, with 19 bases between. The CDR3 sequence is 16 residues long. Germline V CDR1 and CDR2: GTSNPN, SVGIG (reference sequence). The CDR3 reads CAWRGPGWTETDTQYF. The CDR3 nucleotides are TGTGCCTGGAGGGGACCCGGTTGGACAGAGACAGATACGCAGTATTTT.

V gene TRBV19 combines with J gene TRBJ2-7, with a possible D match to TRBD1 (6 bases). Trimming cost V 3 bases and J 0 bases, with 9 bases left between them. CDR3 length: 14 amino acids. The germline V gene encodes CDR1 LNHDA and CDR2 SQIVND (reference sequence). The CDR3, as DNA: TGTGCCAGTAGTATTTTGACAGGCTCCTACGAGCAGTACTTC. Its translation: CASSILTGSYEQYF.

This clone was counted a few times. CDR3 loop: CASSTTGGPGELFF. Written as DNA, the CDR3 is TGTGCCAGCAGCACGACAGGGGGCCCCGGGGAGCTGTTTTTT. V usage is TRBV9 and J usage is TRBJ2-2; 10 nucleotides line up with TRBD1. The CDR3 contains 14 residues. The germline CDR1 and CDR2 sequences are SGDLS and YYNGEE. V trimming: 4 bases; J trimming: 6 bases; junction bases outside the gene matches: 3. The full variable domain, completed using reference TRBV9 and TRBJ2-2, is DSGVTQTPKHLITATGQRVTLRCSPRSGDLSVYWYQQSLDQGLQFLIQYYNGEERAKGNILERFSAQQFPDLHSELNLSSLELGDSALYFCASSTTGGPGELFFGEGSRLTVL.

V is TRBV28 and J is TRBJ1-2; no clear D. The CDR3 is made up of 11 amino acids. Germline V CDR1 and CDR2: MDHEN, SYDVKM. Deletions cut 3 bases from V and 6 bases from J, with 5 bases between. CDR3 residues: CASSFLHGYTF. In DNA form, the CDR3 reads TGTGCCAGCAGTTTTCTCCATGGCTACACCTTC.

The rearrangement joins TRBV4-2 to TRBJ2-6; possibly TRBD2 for D (5 bases). V lost 0 bases to trimming and J lost 3 bases, with 21 bases between them. Looked up from germline, CDR1 is LGHNA and CDR2 is YNFKEQ. The CDR3 is 20 amino acids. The CDR3 here is CASSQDRTSDGTYGANVLTF. CDR3 sequence (DNA): TGTGCCAGCAGCCAAGATAGGACTTCGGACGGAACTTATGGGGCCAACGTCCTGACTTTC.

V gene TRBV6-6 combines with J gene TRBJ2-1; TRBD1 aligns across 9 bases. The CDR3 extends over 15 amino acids. With V trimmed by 6 bases and J by 4 bases, 7 bases remained unmatched. Germline assignment: CDR1 MNHNY and CDR2 SVGAGI (reference sequence). The CDR3 loop is CASRATGGDYNEQFF. The DNA for the CDR3 is TGTGCCAGCAGAGCAACAGGGGGCGATTACAATGAGCAGTTCTTC.